The rows below give T cell receptor beta chains drawn from one sample of a study of CD8 T cells in Susac syndrome. TCRdb passed the immunoSEQ multiplex PCR reads through MiXCR, listing each CDR3 protein once. The sample lists 200,000 or so distinct CDR3 sequences, 90% to 95% occurring once. Specimen: CD4+ T cells from PBMCs. The origin of the receptors is a human donor with multiple sclerosis. CDR3s include the opening cysteine and the closing phenylalanine or tryptophan. Rows may omit the clone size; those that give it use once, few, many or a size class.

V: TRBV12-3/TRBV12-4
size: -
J: TRBJ1-2
CDR3: CASGQTSNPGYGYTF

V: TRBV20-1
size: -
J: TRBJ1-4
CDR3: CSASSPGVNEKLFF

V: TRBV29-1
size: once
J: TRBJ2-1
CDR3: CSVTRSGSYNEQFF

V: TRBV27
size: -
J: TRBJ1-2
CDR3: CASTRQGPPGYTF

V: TRBV5-1
size: -
J: TRBJ1-2
CDR3: CASKSFSGYTF

V: TRBV5-1
size: -
J: TRBJ2-7
CDR3: CASNPAGTSYEQYF

V: TRBV19
size: -
J: TRBJ2-1
CDR3: CASTRRNEQFF

V: TRBV20-1
size: -
J: TRBJ2-7
CDR3: CSARRGVASYPYEQYF

V: TRBV7-2
size: -
J: TRBJ2-3
CDR3: CASSTAWGRNTQYF

V: TRBV12-3/TRBV12-4
size: -
J: TRBJ1-2
CDR3: CASSSGGKGYTF

V: TRBV20-1
size: once
J: TRBJ1-1
CDR3: CSARITEAFF

V: TRBV5-4
size: -
J: TRBJ2-2
CDR3: CASSHLKDGELFF

V: TRBV27
size: -
J: TRBJ2-3
CDR3: CASRPDLFRDTQYF

V: TRBV2
size: -
J: TRBJ2-4
CDR3: CASRTRGNIQYF

V: TRBV30
size: -
J: TRBJ2-3
CDR3: CAWSGGTDTQYF

V: TRBV29-1
size: -
J: TRBJ1-1
CDR3: CSIMKGPVNTEAFF

V: TRBV11-1
size: -
J: TRBJ2-5
CDR3: CASSRQKSTGGGETQYF

V: TRBV9
size: -
J: TRBJ2-1
CDR3: CASSKGAGWDEQFF